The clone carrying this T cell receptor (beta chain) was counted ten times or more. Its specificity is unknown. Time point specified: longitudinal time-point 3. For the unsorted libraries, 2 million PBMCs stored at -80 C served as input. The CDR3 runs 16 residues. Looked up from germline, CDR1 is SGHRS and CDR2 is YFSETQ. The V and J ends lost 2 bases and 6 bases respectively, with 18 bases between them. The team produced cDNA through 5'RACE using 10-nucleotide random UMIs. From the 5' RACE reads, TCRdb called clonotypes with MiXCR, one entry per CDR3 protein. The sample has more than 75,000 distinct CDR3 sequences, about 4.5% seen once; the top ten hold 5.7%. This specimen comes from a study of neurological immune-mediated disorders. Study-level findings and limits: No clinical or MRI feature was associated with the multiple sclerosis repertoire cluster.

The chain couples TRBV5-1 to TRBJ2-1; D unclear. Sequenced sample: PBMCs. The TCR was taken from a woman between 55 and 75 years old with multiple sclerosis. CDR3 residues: CASSFEGRVTGNEQFF. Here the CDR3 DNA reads TGCGCCAGCAGCTTCGAAGGTCGGGTTACGGGCAATGAGCAGTTCTTC.